Shown below are 24 T cell receptor beta chains from a single sample sequenced in a study of regulatory T cells in long-lasting Graves disease (dated by TCRdb to the early 2020s). This specimen's time point label, interpreted: persistent/refractory GD, antithyroid drugs over 5 years with positive TRAb. For both TCR sequencing and RNA sequencing, RNA was extracted from PBMCs using TRIzol. Library construction relied on multiplex PCR. Instrument used: Illumina HiSeq 4000. To build TCR beta libraries, CDR3 regions were amplified by Arm-PCR using iRepertoire HTBI primers. TCRdb cleaned the public reads at Q25 with fastp, built clones with MiXCR and kept in-frame beta chains. Every entry covers one CDR3 protein and lists the most common genes and DNA from its rows. A total of 400,000 to 600,000 distinct CDR3 sequences appear in this sample, about 22% of them only once. Over 6% of the sample goes to the ten largest clones.

The sequencing used peripheral blood mononuclear cells (PBMCs), collected when the disease was refractory, from a patient treated with antithyroid drugs. These receptors were taken from a female donor with Graves disease.

This clonotype showed up many times. This sequence joins TRBV11-2 and TRBJ1-4, with 8 bases that match TRBD1. J gave up 7 bases and V 4 bases, and 5 bases lay outside the gene matches. This CDR3 has 14 amino acids. Per germline, CDR1 SGHAT and CDR2 FQNNGV. The CDR3 nucleotides read TGTGCCAGCAGCTCACAGGGGACAGGTGAAAAACTGTTTTTT. It codes for CASSSQGTGEKLFF.

In this sample, this clonotype turned up many times. V and J are TRBV12-3 or TRBV12-4 and TRBJ1-5; 7 bases match TRBD1. Trimming took 2 bases from V and 1 from J; bases not matched to a gene: 5. This CDR3 comprises 16 residues. The CDR3, as DNA: TGTGCCAGCAGTTTAAGACAGGGCTCGAGCAATCAGCCCCAGCATTTT. Translation: CASSLRQGSSNQPQHF.

To note about this clonotype: A much larger clone is a single base away; this may be a read error. The V gene is TRBV13, the J gene TRBJ2-7; possible D gene TRBD1, 6 bases. The CDR3 loop spans 14 amino acids. In germline, CDR1 is PRHDT, CDR2 FYEKMQ (reference sequence). The CDR3 region has the DNA TGTGCCAGCAGCTTATTGGGGACAAAATACGAGCGGTACTTC. Protein: CASSLLGTKYERYF.

A note on this clonotype: In this CDR3 the conserved last residue, phenylalanine or tryptophan, is missing, so a read error is likely. The chain has TRBV29-1 and TRBJ1-1, with D perhaps TRBD1 (5 bases). The length of the CDR3 is 13 residues. The germline CDR1 and CDR2 sequences are SQVTM and ANQGSEA. Trimming took off 4 bases at V and 1 base at J, with 10 bases between the two ends. CDR3 DNA sequence: TGCAGCGTTGTCCCAGGGACGAACACTGAAGCTTTCTCT. Amino acid sequence: CSVVPGTNTEAFS.

This clonotype was observed at least ten times. Here the CDR3 reads CASSYSGQGADTIYF. CDR3 nucleotide sequence: TGTGCCAGCAGTTACTCTGGACAGGGGGCAGACACCATATATTTT. The chain carries TRBV6-2 or TRBV6-3 and TRBJ1-3, with 11 bases that match TRBD1. The CDR3 is made up of 15 amino acids. From germline, CDR1 is MNHEY and CDR2 SVGEGT. J lost 8 bases, V lost 0 bases, and 3 bases had no gene match.

This clonotype was recorded many times. V is TRBV28 and J is TRBJ2-7; D possibly corresponds to TRBD1 (5 bases). This CDR3 has 15 amino acids. Trimming cost V 6 bases and J 7 bases, with 22 bases left between them. The germline gives CDR1 MDHEN, CDR2 SYDVKM. This chain's CDR3 is CASRDPTEALAEQYF. CDR3 nucleotides: TGTGCCAGCAGGGACCCGACAGAAGCTCTGGCAGAGCAGTACTTC.

The sample holds many counts of this clonotype. The J gene is TRBJ1-6, the V gene TRBV15, with a weak D call TRBD1 (5 bases). The CDR3 runs to 17 residues. Trimming cost V 0 bases and J 7 bases, with 16 bases left between them. Germline V gives CDR1 LNHNV, CDR2 YYDKDF (reference sequence). Here the CDR3 reads CATSRDQPPWGNSPLHF. The CDR3 region has the DNA TGTGCCACCAGCAGAGATCAGCCACCTTGGGGCAATTCACCCCTCCACTTT.

The V gene is TRBV4-1, the J gene TRBJ1-5, with a weak D call TRBD1 (5 bases). Trimming left V 3 bases short and J 9 bases short, with 18 bases between. CDR1 is MGHRA, CDR2 YSYEKL, per germline. The CDR3 sequence is 15 residues long. CDR3 sequence reads: CASSQALEGPGPQHF. DNA for the CDR3: TGCGCCAGCAGCCAGGCCTTGGAGGGGCCGGGGCCCCAGCATTTT.

This clonotype was counted at least ten times. Compared with germline, one end of the junction differs, possibly owing to a read error. The V gene is TRBV2, the J gene TRBJ1-2; D call uncertain. The CDR3 is 13 residues long. Germline V gene sequence: CDR1 SNHLY, CDR2 FYNNEI. The CDR3 loop is CASSPPLPYGCTF. The CDR3 DNA reads as TGTGCCAGCAGTCCACCCCTACCTTATGGCTGCACCTTC.

The chain has TRBV20-1 and TRBJ2-7, with 8 positions matching TRBD1. The germline gives CDR1 DFQATT, CDR2 SNEGSKA (reference sequence). The CDR3 has 16 amino acids. Trimming cost V 1 base and J 5 bases; bases outside gene matches: 13. The CDR3 loop is CSARGQGLGAPDEQYF. The DNA of the CDR3 is TGCAGTGCTAGAGGACAGGGGTTAGGAGCACCGGACGAGCAGTACTTC.

This clonotype was seen repeatedly, ten times or more. This chain joins TRBV6-1 and TRBJ2-5; 11 bases are shared with TRBD2. Germline CDR1 MNHNS, CDR2 SASEGT. V shed 4 bases and J 1 base; nucleotides not matched to a gene: 2. The CDR3 consists of 15 residues. This CDR3 reads CASSGLAGTQETQYF. The CDR3 DNA reads TGTGCCAGCAGTGGACTAGCGGGGACCCAAGAGACCCAGTACTTC.

This clonotype has a count of ten or more. The chain links TRBV20-1 to TRBJ2-5; D is possibly TRBD1 (6 bases). From germline, CDR1 is DFQATT and CDR2 SNEGSKA (reference sequence). CDR3 length: 15 residues. Trimming took off 0 bases at V and 5 bases at J, with 16 bases between the two ends. CDR3 nucleotide sequence: TGCAGTGCTAGAGATCCGGCAGGGGAAAGGGAGACCCAGTACTTC. Translating gives CSARDPAGERETQYF.

In the case of this clonotype: This may be a read error: a much more frequent sequence differs by one nucleotide. This chain uses TRBV6-2 or TRBV6-3 with TRBJ2-5; D gene uncertain. Trimming pared 10 bases from V and 7 bases from J, leaving 7 bases between. CDR1 is MNHEY, CDR2 SVGEGT, per germline. This CDR3 is 9 amino acids long. The CDR3 DNA reads as TGTGCCACTCACGGGACCCAGTACTTC. It is translated as CATHGTQYF.

This clonotype was observed a few times. The chain joins TRBV13 to TRBJ1-4; 7 bases line up with TRBD1. The CDR3 sequence is 14 residues long. J gave up 4 bases and V 8 bases, and 7 bases lay outside the gene matches. Looked up from germline, CDR1 is PRHDT and CDR2 is FYEKMQ (reference sequence). CDR3 loop: CASRGQEVNEKLFF. CDR3 nucleotides: TGTGCCAGCCGAGGACAGGAAGTTAATGAAAAACTGTTTTTT.

This clonotype was observed many times. Its ends do not fully match the called genes, so a read error is possible. This chain connects TRBV20-1 to TRBJ2-7, with 11 bases aligning to TRBD2. The CDR3 has 12 residues. Per germline, CDR1 DFQATT and CDR2 SNEGSKA (reference sequence). For the CDR3, the DNA is TGCAGCGCTAGCGGGGGGACCTACGAGCAGTACTTC. Protein product: CSASGGTYEQYF.

The V gene is TRBV29-1, the J gene TRBJ1-1; 7 bases agree with TRBD1. Trimming removed 6 bases from V and 7 bases from J; junction bases left unmatched: 8. This CDR3 is 12 amino acids long. Per germline, CDR1 SQVTM and CDR2 ANQGSEA. The CDR3 spells CSVELDRVEAFF. The CDR3 DNA reads as TGCAGCGTGGAACTAGACAGGGTTGAAGCTTTCTTT.

In regard to this clonotype: A clone one base away is much larger, so this may be a read error. The chain joins TRBV6-1 to TRBJ1-5; D unclear. This CDR3 is 18 amino acids long. CDR1 is MNHNS, CDR2 SASEGT, per germline. Trimming pared 1 base from V and 1 base from J, leaving 17 bases between. CDR3 coding DNA: TGTGCCAGCAGTGAAGGGATGGAGGGTGGATGGAGCAATCAGCCCCAGCATTTT. Translation: CASSEGMEGGWSNQPQHF.

This rearrangement joins TRBV15 to TRBJ2-2; the D gene is possibly TRBD1 (6 bases). The ends were cut back, 1 base at V and 4 bases at J, with 7 bases in the middle. This CDR3 contains 14 residues. Germline V gives CDR1 LNHNV, CDR2 YYDKDF (reference sequence). The CDR3 here is CATSRGGGTGELFF. Written as DNA, the CDR3 is TGTGCCACCAGCAGAGGAGGGGGCACCGGGGAGCTGTTTTTT.

V is TRBV9 and J is TRBJ2-5; 8 bases map to TRBD2. This CDR3 region has 16 residues. Per germline, CDR1 SGDLS and CDR2 YYNGEE. The trim removed 0 bases at V and 0 bases at J, leaving 4 bases unmatched. CDR3 sequence reads: CASSVGLAGNQETQYF. The DNA for the CDR3 is TGTGCCAGCAGCGTAGGGCTAGCGGGCAACCAAGAGACCCAGTACTTC.

This clonotype was counted only a few times. The chain has TRBV30 and TRBJ1-1; D possibly corresponds to TRBD1 (5 bases). Germline CDR1 GTSNPN, CDR2 SVGIG (reference sequence). The CDR3 sequence is 13 residues long. Trimming took 2 bases from V and 10 from J, leaving 17 bases between them. This CDR3 reads CAWSPRTFGGAFF. In DNA form, the CDR3 reads TGTGCCTGGAGTCCACGGACATTCGGTGGAGCTTTCTTT.

V is TRBV20-1 and J is TRBJ1-5; tentatively, D is TRBD1 (5 bases). Trimming took off 0 bases at V and 3 bases at J, with 12 bases between the two ends. The CDR3 is 15 amino acids. Germline CDR1 DFQATT, CDR2 SNEGSKA (reference sequence). In nucleotides, the CDR3 is TGCAGTGCTAGAGACCTGGGGCAGTACAATCAGCCCCAGCATTTT. Amino acids: CSARDLGQYNQPQHF.

This clonotype was found a few times. The chain has TRBV5-4 and TRBJ2-3, with D possibly TRBD2 on 5 matching bases. Trimming pared 0 bases from V and 7 bases from J, leaving 12 bases between. This CDR3 is built from 14 residues. In germline, CDR1 is SGHNT, CDR2 YYREEE (reference sequence). The CDR3 DNA follows: TGTGCCAGCAGCTTGGAGAGGGAAGTAAATACGCAGTATTTT. It is translated as CASSLEREVNTQYF.

This clonotype was observed at least ten times. The chain combines TRBV30 with TRBJ2-5; D might be TRBD2 (6 bases). This CDR3 is built from 12 residues. Germline assignment: CDR1 GTSNPN and CDR2 SVGIG (reference sequence). Trimming shortened V by 5 bases and J by 4 bases, and 11 bases separated the two germline ends. The CDR3 protein is CAWGQAGETQYF. The CDR3 nucleotides read TGTGCCTGGGGGCAAGCGGGAGAGACCCAGTACTTC.

The sample holds many counts of this clonotype. The rearrangement uses TRBV28 and TRBJ1-5; 9 bases align to TRBD1. Trimming took 6 bases from V and 0 from J; bases not matched to a gene: 3. The CDR3 extends over 15 amino acids. Germline values: CDR1 MDHEN, CDR2 SYDVKM. In DNA form, the CDR3 reads TGTGCCAGCAGGGGGGACAGGGCTAGCAATCAGCCCCAGCATTTT. Its protein product is CASRGDRASNQPQHF.